This T cell receptor (beta chain) was profiled in a study of cytomegalovirus exposure and HLA in healthy donors (dated by TCRdb to the late 2010s). Study-level background: According to an earlier analysis of around 600 of the donors, roughly 180 million T cells yielded 117 million unique TCR beta sequences and roughly 280 Gb of sequence data. An early release that covered around 590 HLA-typed donors contained around 330 gigabases of sequencing data and about 84 million unique TCR sequences. Among the roughly 400 genotyped donors, 81% belonged to the genetic ancestry cluster associated with self-reported Caucasian donors. The study aimed to test whether signatures of past pathogen exposure could be identified by cataloging public T cell receptors. The T cell repertoires of some 700 subjects were profiled by immunosequencing and related to cytomegalovirus serostatus. A separate validation cohort of 100 to 150 different subjects was used in addition to the roughly 670-subject first cohort. The study combined high-throughput TCR immunosequencing, statistical association of individual TCRs with disease status, and machine learning to predict cytomegalovirus infection status. A later analysis re-examined previously published TCR beta repertoires from just over 650 donors and added high-resolution HLA genotyping to investigate patterns of TCR occurrence. Rather than using new phenotypic data, the later analysis identified candidate immune exposures from TCR beta sequences and from how often those sequences occurred across donors. In an earlier analysis of roughly 600 of the donors, high-throughput TCR beta sequencing was used to judge whether each TCR beta V gene segment behaved as functional or pseudogenic. Donor age, sex, ethnicity and CMV serostatus were compiled together with the repertoire data. A later genetic analysis took genome-wide SNP genotypes for about three fifths of the 666 donors and used that subset as a discovery cohort. All discovery cohort repertoires had been generated on a single sequencing platform. HLA typing covered class I and class II loci at four-digit resolution. The number of donors typed differed by locus, with 629-630 for A, B, C, DRB1 and DQB1, more than 500 for DQA1, over 600 for DPA1, and 400 to 490 for DPB1. Five DR-DQ haplotypes were handled as single units for association and clustering because linkage in the cohort was strong. Across approximately 400 genotyped donors of the cohort, an average of approximately 240,000 unique TCR beta nucleotide sequences per donor were sequenced, and roughly 20% of those sequences were non-productive. Study-level results and caveats: In vitro tests confirmed that three of the cytomegalovirus-associated TCR beta chains recognize cytomegalovirus antigens. According to a later analysis, most CMV-associated TCR beta chains appeared to be HLA-restricted, and the HLA associations seemed to be driven largely by CMV exposure. Because some donors lacked HLA typing at each locus, the association tests relied only on the typed subset. An earlier analysis of approximately 570 of the donors showed that most TCR beta V segments appeared in productive rearrangements either about 90% or about 30% of the time, which broadly matched IMGT annotations. Most TCR sequences were observed very rarely across donors, whereas some public TCRs were present in many individuals. Sequencing depth was assumed to be roughly uniform across donors in the presence/absence analyses, though that assumption may not hold. A further reported finding was that TCR beta sequences accurately predicted the HLA-A and HLA-B alleles for most subjects in the first cohort. In a later analysis, the rate of TCR association differed among HLA loci, with DRB1 alleles having the most associated TCRs and HLA-C alleles having the fewest. Cytomegalovirus status was reported to be diagnosed by the classifier with high specificity and sensitivity in both the original and validation cohorts. At a false discovery rate of 0.05, a later analysis linked 15,000 to 20,000 TCR beta sequences to specific HLA alleles. A later genetic analysis associated a missense DCLRE1C variant with V-gene and J-gene trimming of TCR beta chains, and an independent cohort replicated the association. Linkage disequilibrium might explain the correlated functional status among segregating V segments, but an unknown experimental factor could not be excluded. According to a later genetic analysis, donors in an Asian-associated ancestry cluster had fewer N-insertions in productive TCRs than the approximately 700-donor mean. The cohort was sequenced for TCR beta chains only, and without alpha or paired-chain data the features that could be detected were limited. In a later analysis, several top co-occurrence clusters were reported to appear linked to parvovirus B19, influenza, CMV and Epstein-Barr virus. Assigning TCR associations to individual alleles was difficult when HLA alleles, especially DR and DQ, strongly co-occurred. According to the authors, the approach could potentially be generalized to other disease states and immunological phenotypes. The earlier analysis of around 600 of the donors excluded roughly 17 rarely observed V segments, including chromosome 9 orphons, because counts were too low. A cluster of highly shared sequence variants was judged likely to represent a technical artifact of the sequencing pipeline. Immune exposure information for the cohort was limited to CMV serostatus. In the study, 150 to 200 TCR beta chains were listed as associated with cytomegalovirus. A later analysis found that HLA-associated TCR beta chains were more clonally expanded and had lower generation probabilities than equally common non-associated chains.

The method was the immunoSEQ multiplex PCR assay. The multiplex PCR relied on a mix of 60 forward primers for TCR Vbeta segments and 13 reverse primers for TCR Jbeta segments. A multiplex PCR assay on genomic DNA amplified the CDR3 region of rearranged TCR beta genes. The Illumina HiSeq System was used to sequence the amplified TCR beta libraries as 87-base-pair reads. Per the authors' processing: A later analysis counted about 82 million unique TCR beta chains across the 666 repertoires, and some 11 million of these chains were shared by at least two donors. To remove PCR and sequencing errors, raw reads were error-corrected and collapsed into unique sequences using a nearest-neighbor algorithm that merged closely related sequences. Alignment of CDR3 sequences to IMGT reference sequences was used to assign V, D and J gene segments. For a sequence to be retained, at least a six-nucleotide match to both a V gene segment and a J gene segment was required. Rearrangements were classified as productive when the CDR3 lacked stop codons and remained in frame with V and J, and all other rearrangements were classified as non-productive. Following IMGT convention, CDR3 was defined as the stretch from the second conserved V-encoded cysteine to the conserved J-encoded phenylalanine. The earlier analysis of some 550 of the donors excluded any sequence lacking an unambiguous match to a single V gene segment. In an earlier analysis of a few hundred of the donors, a V segment was called functional when productive rearrangements were above 56.7%, and segregating when the standard deviation between donors exceeded 5%. A statistical classification framework was built to diagnose cytomegalovirus status from the catalog of TCR beta chain sequences. A later analysis assigned V and J genes by comparing TCR nucleotide sequences with IMGT/GENE-DB human TR gene sequences. A later analysis assigned CDR3 sequences and most-parsimonious VDJ recombination scenarios with the TCRdist pipeline. In a later analysis, every TCR beta chain was defined by the combination of its CDR3 amino acid sequence and its V-gene family, and reads without a unique V-gene family were dropped. As a way to deal with suspected cross-contamination and a sequencing artifact, a later analysis dropped approximately 570 nucleotide sequences that were highly shared and had low generation probability. For each public chain, a later analysis derived a clonal expansion index from normalized ranks of inferred template counts within each repertoire. A later analysis computed generation probabilities with a VDJ recombination model fitted to out-of-frame rearrangements, and checked the results against IGoR. In a later analysis, TCR-TCR, TCR-HLA and TCR-CMV co-occurrence was scored with hypergeometric tests, and a repertoire-size bias correction was applied to TCR pairs. To estimate false discovery rates, a later analysis permuted the HLA or CMV assignments 20 times. A later analysis grouped co-occurring TCRs with DBSCAN, adding TCRdist sequence similarity when clustering within HLA-allele-positive subsets. Co-occurrence clustering excluded repertoires with fewer than 30,000 or more than 120,000 public chains, plus five with anomalous nucleotide sharing. The immuneACCESS repertoire file appears here via TCRdb, limited to in-frame rearrangements. These files lack a portion of the clones; in checked studies, under half of the deficit traces to unresolved V genes, and the cause of the others is not known. The DNA gave D and trimming, while V, J and clone size come from that table. The sample includes more than 90,000 clones, with roughly 82% observed a single time. The ten largest account for about 8% of the sample.

The cohort comprised some 680 healthy bone marrow donors. At the time of sampling, every cohort member was nominally healthy, though immune exposures that went unrecorded were likely present. Of the approximately 700 cohort members, approximately 300 had positive CMV serostatus and 350 to 400 had negative CMV serostatus, and CMV serostatus was not recorded for the donor. A peripheral blood sample was collected from each donor, and TCR beta sequencing was performed on peripheral blood mononuclear cells. The Qiagen DNeasy Blood Extraction Kit was used to extract genomic DNA from the blood cell samples. In regard to this clone: The target of this receptor is not known. The record has no base qualities; no much larger clone is one base away.

This sequence originates from a human donor in good health. The sequencing input was PBMCs.

The CDR3 amino acid sequence is: CATTRGAGEAFF. The DNA sequence is given as TGTGCCACCACCCGCGGGGCCGGTGAAGCTTTCTTT. Here the chain combines TRBV6-5 and TRBJ1-1; 5 matching bases give a weak D call of TRBD1. CDR1 and CDR2 are drawn from the germline V gene: MNHEY, SVGAGI. The cysteine opens and the phenylalanine closes a CDR3 of 12 amino acids. Here the CDR3 DNA is all that survives: 36 bases in frame from base 1. V loses 10 bases, J loses 7 bases, and the germline ends lie 16 bases apart.